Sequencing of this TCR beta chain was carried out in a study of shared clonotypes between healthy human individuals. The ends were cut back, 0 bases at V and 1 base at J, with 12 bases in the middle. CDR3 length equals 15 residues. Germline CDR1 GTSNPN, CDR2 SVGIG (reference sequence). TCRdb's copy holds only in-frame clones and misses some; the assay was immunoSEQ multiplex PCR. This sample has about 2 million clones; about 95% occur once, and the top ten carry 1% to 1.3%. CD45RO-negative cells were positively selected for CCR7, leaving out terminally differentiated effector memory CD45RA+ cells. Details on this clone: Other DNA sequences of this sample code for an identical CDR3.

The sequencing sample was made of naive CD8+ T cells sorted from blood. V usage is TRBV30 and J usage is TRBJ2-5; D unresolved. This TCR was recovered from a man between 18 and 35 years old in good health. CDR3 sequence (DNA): TGTGCCTGGAGTGTATTAGCAGGTCTCCAAGAGACCCAGTACTTC. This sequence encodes CAWSVLAGLQETQYF. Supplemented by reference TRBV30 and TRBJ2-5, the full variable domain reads SQTIHQWPATLVQPVGSPLSLECTVEGTSNPNLYWYRQAAGRGLQLLFYSVGIGQISSEVPQNLSASRPQDRQFILSSKKLLLSDSGFYLCAWSVLAGLQETQYFGPGTRLLVL.